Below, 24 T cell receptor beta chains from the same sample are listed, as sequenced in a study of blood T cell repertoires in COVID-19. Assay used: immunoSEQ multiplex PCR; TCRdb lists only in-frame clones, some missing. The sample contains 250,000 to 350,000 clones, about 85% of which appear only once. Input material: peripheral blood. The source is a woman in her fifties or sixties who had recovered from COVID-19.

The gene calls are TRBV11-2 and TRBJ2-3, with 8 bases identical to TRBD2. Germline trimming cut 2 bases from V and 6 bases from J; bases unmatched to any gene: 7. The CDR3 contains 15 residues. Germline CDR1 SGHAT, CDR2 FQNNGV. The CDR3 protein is CASSLLGGAVDTQYF. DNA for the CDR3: TGTGCCAGCAGCTTACTCGGGGGGGCCGTGGATACGCAGTATTTT.

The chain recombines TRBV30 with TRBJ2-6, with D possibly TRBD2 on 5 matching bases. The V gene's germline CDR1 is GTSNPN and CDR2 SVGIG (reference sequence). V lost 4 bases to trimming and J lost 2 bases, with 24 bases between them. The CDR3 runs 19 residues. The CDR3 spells CAWTISRTWPSAGANVLTF. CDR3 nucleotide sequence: TGTGCCTGGACCATCTCCCGGACTTGGCCGAGCGCTGGGGCCAACGTCCTGACTTTC.

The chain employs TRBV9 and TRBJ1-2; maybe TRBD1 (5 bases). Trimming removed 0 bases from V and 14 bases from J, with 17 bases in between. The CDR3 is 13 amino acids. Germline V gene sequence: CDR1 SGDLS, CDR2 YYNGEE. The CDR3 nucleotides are TGTGCCAGCAGCGTAGAGGCGACAGCCGAACTAACCTTC. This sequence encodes CASSVEATAELTF.

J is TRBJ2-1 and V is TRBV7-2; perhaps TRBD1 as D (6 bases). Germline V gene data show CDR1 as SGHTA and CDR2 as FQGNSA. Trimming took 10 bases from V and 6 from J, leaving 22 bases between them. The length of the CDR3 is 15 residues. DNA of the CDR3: TGTGCCACTTCCATAGAGGGGGTAGCCCGCAATGAGCAGTTCTTC. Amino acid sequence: CATSIEGVARNEQFF. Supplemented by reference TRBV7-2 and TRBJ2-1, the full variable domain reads GAGVSQSPSNKVTEKGKDVELRCDPISGHTALYWYRQSLGQGLEFLIYFQGNSAPDKSGLPSDRFSAERTGGSVSTLTIQRTQQEDSAVYLCATSIEGVARNEQFFGPGTRLTVL.

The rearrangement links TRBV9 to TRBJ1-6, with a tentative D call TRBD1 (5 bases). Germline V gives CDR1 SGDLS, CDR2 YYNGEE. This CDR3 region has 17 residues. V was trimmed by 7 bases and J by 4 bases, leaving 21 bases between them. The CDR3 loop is CASSLTGDGDYNSPLHF. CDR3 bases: TGTGCCAGCTCCCTAACAGGTGATGGGGATTATAATTCACCCCTCCACTTT.

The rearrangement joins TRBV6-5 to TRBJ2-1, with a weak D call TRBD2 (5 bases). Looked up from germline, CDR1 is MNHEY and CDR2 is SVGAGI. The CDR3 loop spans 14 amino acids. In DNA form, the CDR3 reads TGTGGGATAAAGCGGATTGAAACCGACAATGAGCAGTTCTTC. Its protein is CGIKRIETDNEQFF.

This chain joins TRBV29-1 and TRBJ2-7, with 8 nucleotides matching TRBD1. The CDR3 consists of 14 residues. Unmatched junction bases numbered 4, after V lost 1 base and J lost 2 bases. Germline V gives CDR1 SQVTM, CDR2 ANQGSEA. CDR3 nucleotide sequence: TGCAGCGTTGAAGTCCGGGACAGGACCTACGAGCAGTACTTC. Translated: CSVEVRDRTYEQYF.

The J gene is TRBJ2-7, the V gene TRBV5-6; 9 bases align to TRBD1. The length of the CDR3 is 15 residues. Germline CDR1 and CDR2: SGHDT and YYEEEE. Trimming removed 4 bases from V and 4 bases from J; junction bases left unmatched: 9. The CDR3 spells CASSGTGQLGYEQYF. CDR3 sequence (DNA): TGTGCCAGCAGCGGGACAGGGCAACTCGGGTACGAGCAGTACTTC.

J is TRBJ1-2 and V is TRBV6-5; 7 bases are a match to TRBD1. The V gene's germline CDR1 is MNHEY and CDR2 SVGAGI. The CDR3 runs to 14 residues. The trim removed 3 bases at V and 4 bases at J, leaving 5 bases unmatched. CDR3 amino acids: CASSYGQDAYGYTF. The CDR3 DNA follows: TGTGCCAGCAGTTATGGACAGGATGCCTATGGCTACACCTTC.

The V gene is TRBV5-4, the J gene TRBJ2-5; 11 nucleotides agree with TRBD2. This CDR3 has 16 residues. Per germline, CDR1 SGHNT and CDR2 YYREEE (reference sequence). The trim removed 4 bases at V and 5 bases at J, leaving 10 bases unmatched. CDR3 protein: CASSRASGGLPETQYF. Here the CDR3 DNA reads TGTGCCAGCAGCCGCGCTAGCGGGGGGCTCCCCGAGACCCAGTACTTC.

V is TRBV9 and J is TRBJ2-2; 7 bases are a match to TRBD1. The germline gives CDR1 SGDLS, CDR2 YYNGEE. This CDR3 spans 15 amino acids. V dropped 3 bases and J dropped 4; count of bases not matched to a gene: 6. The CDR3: CASSGGQLTTGELFF. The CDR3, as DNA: TGTGCCAGCAGCGGGGGACAGCTTACCACCGGGGAGCTGTTTTTT.

CDR3 in amino acids: CASSFYHGGNSPLHF. The CDR3 DNA reads as TGTGCCAGCAGCTTCTATCACGGGGGGAATTCACCCCTCCACTTT. The chain couples TRBV11-2 to TRBJ1-6, with D possibly being TRBD1 (5 bases). This CDR3 comprises 15 residues. The germline CDR1 and CDR2 sequences are SGHAT and FQNNGV. Trimming pared 3 bases from V and 7 bases from J, leaving 13 bases between.

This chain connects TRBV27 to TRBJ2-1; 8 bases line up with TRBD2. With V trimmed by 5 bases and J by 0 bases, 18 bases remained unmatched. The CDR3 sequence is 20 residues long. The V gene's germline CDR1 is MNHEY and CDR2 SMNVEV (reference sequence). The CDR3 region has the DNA TGTGCCAGCAGTCTCCCTTTATTAGCGGGATCCTCGAGCTCCTACAATGAGCAGTTCTTC. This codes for CASSLPLLAGSSSSYNEQFF.

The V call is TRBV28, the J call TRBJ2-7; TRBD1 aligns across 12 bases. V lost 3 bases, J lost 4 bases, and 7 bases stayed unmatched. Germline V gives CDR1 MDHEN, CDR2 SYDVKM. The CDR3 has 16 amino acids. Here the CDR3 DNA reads TGTGCCAGCAGTTTCCCCCCGGGACAGGGGGCATACGAGCAGTACTTC. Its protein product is CASSFPPGQGAYEQYF.

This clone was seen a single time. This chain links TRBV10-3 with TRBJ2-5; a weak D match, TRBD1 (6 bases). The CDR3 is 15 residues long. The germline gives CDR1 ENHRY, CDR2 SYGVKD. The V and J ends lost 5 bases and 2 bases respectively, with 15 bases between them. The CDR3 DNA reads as TGTGCCATCAGTTCGGGGACACTCTTACAAGAGACCCAGTACTTC. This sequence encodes CAISSGTLLQETQYF.

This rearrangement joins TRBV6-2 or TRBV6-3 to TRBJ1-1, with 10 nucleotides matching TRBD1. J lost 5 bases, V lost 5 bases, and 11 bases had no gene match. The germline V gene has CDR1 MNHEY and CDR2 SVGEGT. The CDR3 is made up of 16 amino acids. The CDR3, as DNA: TGTGCCAGCAGTCGTGCCCTGGACAGGGGGAGGACTGAAGCTTTCTTT. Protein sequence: CASSRALDRGRTEAFF.

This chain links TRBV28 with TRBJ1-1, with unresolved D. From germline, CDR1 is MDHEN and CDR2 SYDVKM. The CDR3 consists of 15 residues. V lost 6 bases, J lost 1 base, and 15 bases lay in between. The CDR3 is CASSEVTRGNTEAFF. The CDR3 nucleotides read TGTGCCAGCAGCGAAGTGACGAGAGGGAACACTGAAGCTTTCTTT.

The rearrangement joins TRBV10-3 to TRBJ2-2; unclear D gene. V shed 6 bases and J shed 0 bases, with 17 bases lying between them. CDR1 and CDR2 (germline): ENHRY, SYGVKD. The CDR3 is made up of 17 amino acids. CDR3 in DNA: TGTGCCATCAGAAGCTACCTACAGAGAACGAACACCGGGGAGCTGTTTTTT. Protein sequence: CAIRSYLQRTNTGELFF.

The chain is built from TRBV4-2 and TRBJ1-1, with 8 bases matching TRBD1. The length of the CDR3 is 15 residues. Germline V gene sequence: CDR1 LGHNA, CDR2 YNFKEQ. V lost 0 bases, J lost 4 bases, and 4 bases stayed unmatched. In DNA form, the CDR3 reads TGTGCCAGCAGCCAAGACGCCAGGGGGCCCACTGAAGCTTTCTTT. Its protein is CASSQDARGPTEAFF.

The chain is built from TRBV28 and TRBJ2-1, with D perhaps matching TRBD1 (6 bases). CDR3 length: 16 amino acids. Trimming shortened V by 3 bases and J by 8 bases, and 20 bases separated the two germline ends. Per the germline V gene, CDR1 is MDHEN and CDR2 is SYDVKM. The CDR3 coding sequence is TGTGCCAGCAGTTTTAGGAAGGGGGTGGTGGTCGATGAGCAGTTCTTC. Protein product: CASSFRKGVVVDEQFF.

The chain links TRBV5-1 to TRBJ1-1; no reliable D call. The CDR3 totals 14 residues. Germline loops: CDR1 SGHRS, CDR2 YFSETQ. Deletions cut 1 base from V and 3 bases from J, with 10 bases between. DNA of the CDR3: TGCGCCAGCAGCTTGACCGGGTGGGACACTGAAGCTTTCTTT. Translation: CASSLTGWDTEAFF.

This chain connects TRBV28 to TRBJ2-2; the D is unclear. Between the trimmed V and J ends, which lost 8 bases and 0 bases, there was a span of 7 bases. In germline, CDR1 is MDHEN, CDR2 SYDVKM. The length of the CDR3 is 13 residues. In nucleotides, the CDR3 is TGTGCCAGCCAACAGCCGAACACCGGGGAGCTGTTTTTT. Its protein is CASQQPNTGELFF.

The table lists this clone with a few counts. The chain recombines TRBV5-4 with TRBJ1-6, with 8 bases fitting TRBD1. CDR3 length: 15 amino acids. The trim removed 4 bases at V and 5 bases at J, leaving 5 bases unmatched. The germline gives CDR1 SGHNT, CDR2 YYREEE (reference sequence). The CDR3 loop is CASSIQTGDNSPLHF. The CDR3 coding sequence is TGTGCCAGCAGCATCCAGACAGGGGATAATTCACCCCTCCACTTT.

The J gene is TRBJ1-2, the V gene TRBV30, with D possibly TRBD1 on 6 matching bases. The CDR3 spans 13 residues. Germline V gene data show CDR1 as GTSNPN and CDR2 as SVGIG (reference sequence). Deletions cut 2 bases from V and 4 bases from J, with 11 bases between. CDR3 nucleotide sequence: TGTGCCTGGAGTCCACAGGGTCTCTATGGCTACACCTTC. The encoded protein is CAWSPQGLYGYTF.